These T cell receptor beta chains were read from a single sample in a study of cytomegalovirus exposure and HLA in healthy donors. Assay used: immunoSEQ multiplex PCR; TCRdb lists only in-frame clones, some missing. The top ten hold 1.5% to 2.5% of the sample, which has over 200,000 clones, roughly 87% seen once. The sequencing input was PBMCs. The receptors here all came from a young woman in good health and CMV-seropositive. Both conserved end residues are part of each CDR3. The D gene is left open where the match is weak. Rows give clone size only sometimes, using once, few, many, or a class for an expanded clone.

TRBJ2-5 | TRBV30 | - | - | CAWSVRRERGETQYF | TGTGCCTGGAGTGTACGGCGGGAACGGGGGGAGACCCAGTACTTC
TRBJ2-7 | TRBV5-1 | - | - | CASRRESNEQYF | TGCGCCAGCAGGAGGGAGTCCAACGAGCAGTACTTC
TRBJ1-5 | TRBV10-3 | - | TRBD1 | CAIRADRGNQPQHF | TGTGCCATCAGAGCCGACAGGGGGAATCAGCCCCAGCATTTT
TRBJ2-3 | TRBV7-9 | - | TRBD1 | CASIGGDSSTDTQYF | TGTGCCAGCATCGGTGGGGACAGCAGCACAGATACGCAGTATTTT
TRBJ1-1 | TRBV2 | few | - | CASSQNTEAFF | TGTGCCAGCAGTCAGAACACTGAAGCTTTCTTT
TRBJ2-1 | TRBV27 | - | TRBD2 | CASSLGLADEQFF | TGTGCCAGCAGCCTTGGACTAGCCGATGAGCAGTTCTTC
TRBJ2-1 | TRBV25-1 | - | - | CASTEGGNSYNEQFF | TGTGCCAGCACCGAAGGAGGGAACTCCTACAATGAGCAGTTCTTC
TRBJ1-2 | TRBV6-1 | few | - | CASSEKGDSYTF | TGTGCCAGCAGTGAAAAGGGGGACAGCTACACCTTC
TRBJ1-2 | TRBV15 | - | TRBD1 | CATSGRGTGDGYTF | TGTGCCACCAGCGGCAGGGGGACAGGGGATGGCTACACCTTC
TRBJ2-7 | TRBV6-6 | - | - | CASSYSGSDRLFEQYF | TGTGCCAGCAGTTACTCGGGATCCGACAGGTTGTTCGAGCAGTACTTC
TRBJ2-7 | TRBV19 | - | TRBD1 | CASSLRPGTVHEQYF | TGTGCCAGTAGTCTAAGACCCGGGACAGTCCACGAGCAGTACTTC
TRBJ2-1 | TRBV7-3 | - | TRBD2 | CASSLGSGGSDEQFF | TGTGCCAGCAGCTTAGGGTCCGGGGGGTCCGATGAGCAGTTCTTC
TRBJ2-2 | TRBV30 | - | TRBD2 | CAWSEFLAGVKTGELFF | TGTGCCTGGAGTGAATTTCTCGCGGGAGTGAAGACCGGGGAGCTGTTTTTT
TRBJ2-7 | TRBV18 | few | TRBD1 | CASSPGTAYEQYF | TGTGCCAGCTCTCCTGGGACAGCCTACGAGCAGTACTTC
TRBJ1-5 | TRBV27 | - | - | CASSLGFDQPQHF | TGTGCCAGCAGTTTAGGCTTTGATCAGCCCCAGCATTTT
TRBJ2-1 | TRBV6-5 | once | TRBD2 | CASSYSSSGTYNEQFF | TGTGCCAGCAGTTACTCTTCTAGCGGGACTTACAATGAGCAGTTCTTC
TRBJ2-7 | TRBV4-2 | - | - | CASSMGKGAYEQYF | TGTGCCAGCAGCATGGGTAAAGGGGCCTACGAGCAGTACTTC
TRBJ2-1 | TRBV9 | - | TRBD2 | CASRPASGSGEQFF | TGTGCCAGCAGGCCCGCTAGCGGGAGTGGTGAGCAGTTCTTC
TRBJ1-5 | TRBV28 | - | - | CASKGRGSNQPQHF | TGTGCCAGCAAGGGAAGGGGGAGCAATCAGCCCCAGCATTTT
TRBJ2-5 | TRBV27 | - | TRBD1 | CASRDRGTETQYF | TGTGCCAGCAGGGACAGGGGGACGGAGACCCAGTACTTC
TRBJ1-1 | TRBV7-6 | - | TRBD1 | CASSVMAGGNTEAFF | TGTGCCAGCAGCGTGATGGCAGGGGGGAACACTGAAGCTTTCTTT
TRBJ2-7 | TRBV6-6 | - | - | CASSYATRGNEQYF | TGTGCCAGCAGTTACGCGACTAGAGGTAACGAGCAGTACTTC